Below, 24 T cell receptor beta chains from the same sample are listed, as sequenced in a study of cytomegalovirus exposure and HLA in healthy donors. It was with 60 Vbeta and 13 Jbeta primers that the PCR ran. Sequencing used immunoSEQ multiplex PCR; TCRdb keeps in-frame clones, though not all of them. The sample lists about 140,000 clones; around two thirds were seen once. The material sequenced was PBMCs. These TCRs come from a man aged 25 to 45 in good health and CMV-seropositive.

V gene TRBV19 combines with J gene TRBJ2-2; 7 bases map to TRBD2. V shed 11 bases, J shed 4 bases, and the junction held 13 bases outside the gene matches. The CDR3 spans 15 residues. Germline CDR1 and CDR2: LNHDA and SQIVND (reference sequence). The CDR3: CAGGERDFGTGELFF. As DNA, the CDR3 is TGTGCCGGGGGGGAGCGGGACTTCGGCACCGGGGAGCTGTTTTTT.

V is TRBV7-9 and J is TRBJ2-1; 7 bases agree with TRBD1. After removal of 2 bases from V and 4 bases from J, the junction contained 8 bases not matched to a gene. The CDR3 runs to 16 residues. The germline V gene encodes CDR1 SEHNR and CDR2 FQNEAQ (reference sequence). The CDR3 is CASSLWWGTEYNEQFF. The CDR3 DNA sequence: TGTGCCAGCAGCTTATGGTGGGGGACAGAATACAATGAGCAGTTCTTC.

The chain joins TRBV7-3 to TRBJ2-3; TRBD1 matches 7 bases. V trimming: 5 bases; J trimming: 4 bases; junction bases outside the gene matches: 6. The CDR3 contains 14 residues. Per the germline V gene, CDR1 is SGHTA and CDR2 is FQGTGA. The CDR3 reads CASSPQTGSDTQYF. As DNA, the CDR3 is TGTGCCAGCAGCCCCCAGACAGGGTCAGATACGCAGTATTTT.

Points on this clone: In the same sample, other DNA sequences code for this CDR3. The CDR3 loop is CASSEIGQRYQPQHF. As DNA, the CDR3 is TGTGCCAGCAGTGAAATAGGACAGAGATATCAGCCCCAGCATTTT. The chain links TRBV2 to TRBJ1-5; possibly TRBD1 for D (6 bases). Trimming removed 2 bases at V and 5 bases at J, with 13 bases between. Germline assignment: CDR1 SNHLY and CDR2 FYNNEI. This CDR3 has 15 residues.

The chain links TRBV7-3 to TRBJ1-1; unclear D gene. V gave up 5 bases and J gave up 1 base, with 8 bases separating them. The CDR3 extends over 13 amino acids. Germline assignment: CDR1 SGHTA and CDR2 FQGTGA. The DNA of the CDR3 is TGTGCCAGCAGCCCCAACAAGAACACTGAAGCTTTCTTT. Its translation: CASSPNKNTEAFF. Full variable domain (outside the CDR3, taken from reference TRBV7-3 and TRBJ1-1): GAGVSQTPSNKVTEKGKYVELRCDPISGHTALYWYRQSLGQGPEFLIYFQGTGAADDSGLPNDRFFAVRPEGSVSTLKIQRTERGDSAVYLCASSPNKNTEAFFGQGTRLTVV.

V and J are TRBV4-2 and TRBJ2-5; 12 bases fit TRBD2. The J call is uncertain, as TRBJ2-7 better fits the DNA end. The germline CDR1 and CDR2 sequences are LGHNA and YNFKEQ. The CDR3 length is 15 residues. CDR3 coding DNA: TGTGCCAGCAGCCAAGATCTAGCGGGAGGGTACGAGCAGTACTTC. Translation gives CASSQDLAGGYEQYF.

This clone was seen only a few times. The CDR3 loop reads CASSSSEEGGSTTNEKLFF. In DNA, the CDR3 is TGTGCCAGCAGCTCCTCGGAAGAGGGGGGGTCGACAACTAATGAAAAACTGTTTTTT. The chain carries TRBV21-1 and TRBJ1-4. TRBV21-1 is described as a pseudogene. The CDR3 sequence is 19 residues long.

The rearrangement uses TRBV18 and TRBJ2-7; weak D call: TRBD2 (5 bases). The germline CDR1 and CDR2 sequences are KGHSH and LQKENI. V was shortened by 0 bases and J by 3 bases, with 9 bases between the two germline ends. The CDR3 consists of 14 residues. The CDR3 DNA follows: TGTGCCAGCTCACCACCTATGGGAGTCTACGAGCAGTACTTC. Translation: CASSPPMGVYEQYF.

V and J are TRBV9 and TRBJ1-1, with a tentative D call TRBD1 (5 bases). V gave up 3 bases and J gave up 6 bases, with 9 bases separating them. Germline CDR1 SGDLS, CDR2 YYNGEE. The CDR3 is 12 amino acids. The CDR3 DNA reads TGTGCCAGCAGCGAATGGGGGGCTGAAGCTTTCTTT. Amino acids: CASSEWGAEAFF. Complete variable domain (other parts from reference TRBV9 and TRBJ1-1): DSGVTQTPKHLITATGQRVTLRCSPRSGDLSVYWYQQSLDQGLQFLIQYYNGEERAKGNILERFSAQQFPDLHSELNLSSLELGDSALYFCASSEWGAEAFFGQGTRLTVV.

The chain joins TRBV14 to TRBJ2-1; 8 bases are a match to TRBD2. This CDR3 comprises 15 residues. Germline V CDR1 and CDR2: SGHDN, FVKESK. The ends lost 0 bases at V and 9 bases at J; junction bases unmatched: 7. CDR3 residues: CASSQDPGGSGEQFF. DNA of the CDR3: TGTGCCAGCAGCCAAGATCCGGGAGGGTCGGGTGAGCAGTTCTTC.

The chain employs TRBV28 and TRBJ2-2; 9 bases are shared with TRBD1. CDR3 length: 16 amino acids. J gave up 6 bases and V 7 bases, and 12 bases lay outside the gene matches. Germline CDR1 reads MDHEN; CDR2 reads SYDVKM. The CDR3 protein is CASTSTGQGWAGELFF. CDR3 sequence (DNA): TGTGCCAGCACCTCGACTGGACAGGGGTGGGCCGGGGAGCTGTTTTTT.

The CDR3 protein is CATGGGTGESPLHF. The CDR3 DNA reads TGTGCCACCGGGGGTGGGACAGGGGAATCACCCCTCCACTTT. The chain carries TRBV6-6 and TRBJ1-6, with 10 bases that match TRBD1. Per the germline V gene, CDR1 is MNHNY and CDR2 is SVGAGI (reference sequence). V lost 10 bases, J lost 10 bases, and 10 bases stayed unmatched. The CDR3 contains 14 residues.

This clone was observed a handful of times. This chain joins TRBV6-1 and TRBJ2-1; D possibly corresponds to TRBD1 (6 bases). CDR1 is MNHNS, CDR2 SASEGT, per germline. This CDR3 spans 13 amino acids. V shed 4 bases and J shed 7 bases, with 11 bases lying between them. CDR3 protein: CASSAGTRNEQFF. In DNA, the CDR3 is TGTGCCAGCAGTGCCGGGACAAGGAATGAGCAGTTCTTC.

This chain uses TRBV11-2 with TRBJ2-5; 11 bases fit TRBD2. After removal of 3 bases from V and 2 bases from J, the junction contained 2 bases not matched to a gene. There are 15 residues in the CDR3. Germline V gene sequence: CDR1 SGHAT, CDR2 FQNNGV. The CDR3 nucleotides are TGTGCCAGCAGCTTGACTAGCGGGAATCAAGAGACCCAGTACTTC. Encoded protein: CASSLTSGNQETQYF.

The rearrangement uses TRBV5-1 and TRBJ1-1; D unclear. This CDR3 is built from 13 residues. The V end was cut by 0 bases, the J end by 4 bases, with 7 bases between. CDR1 and CDR2 from the germline V gene are SGHRS and YFSETQ. CDR3 coding DNA: TGCGCCAGCAGCTTGGATTTAGTCACTGAAGCTTTCTTT. Protein product: CASSLDLVTEAFF.

The J gene is TRBJ2-7, the V gene TRBV6-5, with 9 bases matching TRBD2. V dropped 2 bases and J dropped 9; count of bases not matched to a gene: 14. The CDR3 contains 16 residues. Germline lookup yields CDR1 MNHEY and CDR2 SVGAGI. CDR3 sequence (DNA): TGTGCCAGCAGTTACGGGGTGGGGCTAGCGGGATCGGGGCAGTACTTC. Translated, it gives CASSYGVGLAGSGQYF.

The rearrangement joins TRBV6-5 to TRBJ1-6; the match to TRBD1 covers 7 bases. The junction had 7 bases not matched to a gene; V was cut back by 6 bases and J by 5 bases. This CDR3 comprises 15 residues. CDR1 MNHEY and CDR2 SVGAGI come from the germline V gene. The CDR3: CASRTYRGNNSPLHF. The CDR3 nucleotides read TGTGCCAGCAGGACCTACAGGGGAAATAATTCACCCCTCCACTTT.

This clone was detected only once. The chain joins TRBV10-3 to TRBJ2-1; 7 nucleotides agree with TRBD1. The J segment lost 1 base and the V segment lost 10 bases, leaving 7 bases of the junction unmatched. The CDR3 contains 14 residues. Looked up from germline, CDR1 is ENHRY and CDR2 is SYGVKD. The DNA for the CDR3 is TGTGCCACCATCAACAGGGGTTCCTACAATGAGCAGTTCTTC. Its translation: CATINRGSYNEQFF.

This clone was observed a handful of times. The chain is built from TRBV7-9 and TRBJ2-3; maybe TRBD2 (5 bases). CDR3 length: 14 residues. Per germline, CDR1 SEHNR and CDR2 FQNEAQ (reference sequence). V dropped 1 base and J dropped 4 bases, with 9 bases sitting between them. DNA of the CDR3: TGTGCCAGCAGCTTAGTGGGAGAAGCAGATACGCAGTATTTT. Translated: CASSLVGEADTQYF. The complete variable domain, with remaining parts taken from reference TRBV7-9 and TRBJ2-3, reads DTGVSQNPRHKITKRGQNVTFRCDPISEHNRLYWYRQTLGQGPEFLTYFQNEAQLEKSRLLSDRFSAERPKGSFSTLEIQRTEQGDSAMYLCASSLVGEADTQYFGPGTRLTVL.

The chain combines TRBV7-9 with TRBJ2-2; D remains ambiguous. The CDR3 is 13 residues long. In germline, CDR1 is SEHNR, CDR2 FQNEAQ (reference sequence). The ends were cut back, 2 bases at V and 6 bases at J, with 7 bases in the middle. Here the CDR3 reads CASSLLVAGELFF. For the CDR3, the DNA is TGTGCCAGCAGCTTACTCGTAGCCGGGGAGCTGTTTTTT.

DNA for the CDR3: TGTGCCAGCAGCTACGGGACTCCCCAAGAGACCCAGTACTTC. This encodes CASSYGTPQETQYF. The chain recombines TRBV9 with TRBJ2-5, with TRBD2 as a possible D gene (6 bases). The CDR3 has 14 residues. The germline V gene has CDR1 SGDLS and CDR2 YYNGEE. V was pared by 4 bases and J by 1 base, with 11 bases between.

This clone was seen a handful of times. The V call is TRBV7-2, the J call TRBJ2-5, with 8 bases matching TRBD1. CDR1 is SGHTA, CDR2 FQGNSA, per germline. This CDR3 region has 16 residues. V lost 5 bases to trimming and J lost 2 bases; unmatched junction nucleotides: 10. The CDR3 loop reads CASSAWDRRSQETQYF. The DNA for the CDR3 is TGTGCCAGCAGCGCCTGGGACAGGCGCAGTCAAGAGACCCAGTACTTC.

This sequence joins TRBV9 and TRBJ2-7, with 7 bases lining up with TRBD2. Germline assignment: CDR1 SGDLS and CDR2 YYNGEE. The CDR3 runs 14 residues. V gave up 4 bases and J gave up 6 bases; unmatched junction bases: 10. The CDR3 DNA follows: TGTGCCAGCAGCTCAGGGCGGGAGCGGCTCGAGCAGTACTTC. Protein: CASSSGRERLEQYF.

In this sample, this clone turned up once. The chain employs TRBV9 and TRBJ2-1, with D tentatively TRBD2 (6 bases). The length of the CDR3 is 16 residues. CDR1 is SGDLS, CDR2 YYNGEE, per germline. Trimming cost V 3 bases and J 0 bases, with 13 bases left between them. The CDR3 DNA follows: TGTGCCAGCAGCGCCGGGACTCCTAGCTCCTACAATGAGCAGTTCTTC. Translating it yields CASSAGTPSSYNEQFF.